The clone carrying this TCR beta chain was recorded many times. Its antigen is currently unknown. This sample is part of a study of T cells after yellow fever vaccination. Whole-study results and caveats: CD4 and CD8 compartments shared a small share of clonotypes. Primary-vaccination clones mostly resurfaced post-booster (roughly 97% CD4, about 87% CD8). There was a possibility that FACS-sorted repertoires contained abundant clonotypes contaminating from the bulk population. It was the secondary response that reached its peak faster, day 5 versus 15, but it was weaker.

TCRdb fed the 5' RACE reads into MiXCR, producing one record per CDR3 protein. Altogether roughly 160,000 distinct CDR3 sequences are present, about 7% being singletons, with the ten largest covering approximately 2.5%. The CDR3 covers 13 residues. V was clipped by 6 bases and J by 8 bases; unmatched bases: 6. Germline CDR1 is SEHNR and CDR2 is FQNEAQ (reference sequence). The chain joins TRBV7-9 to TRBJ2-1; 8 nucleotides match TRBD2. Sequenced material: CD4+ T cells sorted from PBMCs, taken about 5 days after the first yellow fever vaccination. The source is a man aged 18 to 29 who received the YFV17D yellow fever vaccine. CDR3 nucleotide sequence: TGTGCCAGCAGGGGTAGCGGGAAGGATGAGCAGTTCTTC. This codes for CASRGSGKDEQFF.